This note documents a single TCR beta chain sequence. As processed by the authors: Reference gene primer amplification gave estimated nucleated cell counts. Sequenced by immunoSEQ multiplex PCR; TCRdb stores in-frame clones only, minus some. The V and J calls and clone size are taken from that table; D and trimming were inferred from the DNA. This table holds under 350,000 clones, about nine tenths found once. The study assigned cohorts using participant-reported clinical history. Cohort 3 recovered donors had two negative PCRs, clearance, or symptom resolution. The sample is drawn from a study of blood T cell repertoires in COVID-19. The wider study: In each case, the material was cDNA or gDNA derived from T cells, B-cell-depleted T cells, or PBMCs.

V shed 5 bases and J 4 bases; nucleotides not matched to a gene: 18. The CDR3 has 19 amino acids. The V gene's germline CDR1 is SGHVS and CDR2 FQNEAQ. Sequenced input: PBMCs or T cells enriched from blood (not recorded which). The rearrangement uses TRBV7-8 and TRBJ1-5; 9 bases match TRBD1. The origin of this receptor is a man between 25 and 39 years old who had recovered from COVID-19. The chain's CDR3 is CASSPPAKKLGQGNQPQHF. CDR3 DNA sequence: TGTGCCAGCAGCCCTCCCGCAAAAAAATTGGGACAGGGTAATCAGCCCCAGCATTTT. The full variable domain, its missing parts supplied by reference TRBV7-8 and TRBJ1-5, is GAGVSQSPRYKVAKRGQDVALRCDPISGHVSLFWYQQALGQGPEFLTYFQNEAQLDKSGLPSDRFFAERPEGSVSTLKIQRTQQEDSAVYLCASSPPAKKLGQGNQPQHFGDGTRLSIL.